This T cell receptor beta chain is from a study of regulatory T cells in long-lasting Graves disease. Unmatched junction bases numbered 4, after V lost 10 bases and J lost 3 bases. This CDR3 has 12 amino acids. The germline gives CDR1 MDHEN, CDR2 SYDVKM. The time point denotes: newly diagnosed GD, antithyroid drugs for less than 3 months. PBMCs were the source of the RNA used for TCR sequencing. Patients came from an endocrinology department in Xi'an, China. Staff took approximately 9.9 milliliters of peripheral blood and put it into EDTA tubes. Study-level results: Lower TCR diversity was seen in persistent Graves' patients than in newly diagnosed ones.

The table lists this clonotype with many counts. What it binds is unknown. CDR3 regions were amplified by Arm-PCR using iRepertoire HTBI primers to build TCR beta libraries. TCRdb used MiXCR to reprocess the multiplex PCR reads, holding one entry per CDR3 protein. This sample has around 420,000 distinct CDR3 sequences, with 14% to 15% found just once. In addition, the sample was reused for a study of T cells in Graves' hyperthyroidism and ophthalmopathy. From that report: Subjects aged 18 to 65 presented with newly diagnosed hyperthyroidism of less than 2 months' duration.

The source is a woman in her thirties or forties with Graves disease. Material: peripheral blood mononuclear cells (PBMCs), obtained at new diagnosis, from a patient treated with antithyroid drugs. The chain links TRBV28 to TRBJ2-7, with 9 bases aligning to TRBD1. The CDR3, as DNA: TGTGCCACCGCGGGACAGGGCTACGAGCAGTACTTC. Residues: CATAGQGYEQYF.